These T cell receptor beta chains were read from a single sample in a study of shared clonotypes between healthy human individuals. Here immunoSEQ multiplex PCR was the method, and the copy in TCRdb shows in-frame clones only, minus some. The table records 850,000 to 1,200,000 clones, about 70% of them present only once. Sequencing was done on a sample of memory CD4+ T cells sorted from blood. These receptors were obtained from a man aged 18-30 years in good health. The CDR3 runs from the conserved cysteine through the conserved F or W. The order of the fields is J gene, D gene, clone size, V gene, CDR3 DNA, CDR3 protein. The D gene is left open where the match is weak. A clone size is listed for some rows: how often the clone was seen (once, few, many), or a class if it is expanded.

j_gene: TRBJ2-7
d_gene: -
abundance: once
v_gene: TRBV9
CDR3nt: TGTGCCAGCGCCCAAAGCTCCTACGAGCAGTACTTC
CDR3aa: CASAQSSYEQYF

j_gene: TRBJ2-3
d_gene: TRBD2
abundance: -
v_gene: TRBV7-3
CDR3nt: TGTGCCAGCAGCCGGGACTACACAGATACGCAGTATTTT
CDR3aa: CASSRDYTDTQYF

j_gene: TRBJ2-1
d_gene: TRBD2
abundance: -
v_gene: TRBV9
CDR3nt: TGTGCCAGCAGCACGGGGGGACTAGCAACCTACAATGAGCAGTTCTTC
CDR3aa: CASSTGGLATYNEQFF

j_gene: TRBJ2-3
d_gene: TRBD1
abundance: -
v_gene: TRBV5-1
CDR3nt: TGCGCCAGCAGCTTCACAGGGGTCACAGATACGCAGTATTTT
CDR3aa: CASSFTGVTDTQYF

j_gene: TRBJ1-4
d_gene: TRBD1
abundance: -
v_gene: TRBV7-8
CDR3nt: TGTGCCAGCAGCTTCGCGGGTCGGGACAGGACGGAAAAACTGTTTTTT
CDR3aa: CASSFAGRDRTEKLFF

j_gene: TRBJ1-2
d_gene: -
abundance: -
v_gene: TRBV4-1
CDR3nt: TGCGCCAGCAGAATAGGTAGGTCTGGCTACACCTTC
CDR3aa: CASRIGRSGYTF

j_gene: TRBJ2-1
d_gene: TRBD2
abundance: -
v_gene: TRBV10-2
CDR3nt: TGCGCCAGCAGGAGAGGGACTAGCGGGACAAATGAGCAGTTCTTC
CDR3aa: CASRRGTSGTNEQFF

j_gene: TRBJ2-6
d_gene: TRBD1
abundance: few
v_gene: TRBV10-2
CDR3nt: TGCGCCAGCAGTGAGGACAGGGGCATCAGTAGCTCTGGGGCCAACGTCCTGACTTTC
CDR3aa: CASSEDRGISSSGANVLTF

j_gene: TRBJ2-1
d_gene: TRBD2
abundance: few
v_gene: TRBV5-6
CDR3nt: TGTGCCAGCAGCTTTCAAGCGGGAGTTTCCAATGAGCAGTTCTTC
CDR3aa: CASSFQAGVSNEQFF

j_gene: TRBJ1-4
d_gene: -
abundance: -
v_gene: TRBV19
CDR3nt: TGTGCCAGTAAGCAGGGAGGGGACTATGAAAAACTGTTTTTT
CDR3aa: CASKQGGDYEKLFF

j_gene: TRBJ1-1
d_gene: -
abundance: -
v_gene: TRBV25-1
CDR3nt: TGTGCCAGCAGTGAACCTGGGGGTACTGAAGCTTTCTTT
CDR3aa: CASSEPGGTEAFF

j_gene: TRBJ2-1
d_gene: TRBD2
abundance: -
v_gene: TRBV5-6
CDR3nt: TGTGCCAGCAGGTATTCTAGCGGCAATGAGCAGTTCTTC
CDR3aa: CASRYSSGNEQFF

j_gene: TRBJ1-2
d_gene: -
abundance: -
v_gene: TRBV4-2
CDR3nt: TGTGCCAGCAGCCAAAGCGGGCAGGGCGTAAAAGGCTACACCTTC
CDR3aa: CASSQSGQGVKGYTF

j_gene: TRBJ2-1
d_gene: -
abundance: few
v_gene: TRBV9
CDR3nt: TGTGCCAGCAGCGTAGTCGGAGCGGCCAATGAGCAGTTCTTC
CDR3aa: CASSVVGAANEQFF

j_gene: TRBJ1-5
d_gene: -
abundance: few
v_gene: TRBV10-3
CDR3nt: TGTGCCATCAGTGGGGTGGCAAATCAGCCCCAGCATTTT
CDR3aa: CAISGVANQPQHF

j_gene: TRBJ1-3
d_gene: -
abundance: -
v_gene: TRBV7-2
CDR3nt: TGTGCCAGCAGCTCGAGCTCTGGAAACACCATATATTTT
CDR3aa: CASSSSSGNTIYF

j_gene: TRBJ2-3
d_gene: -
abundance: -
v_gene: TRBV7-2
CDR3nt: TGTGCCAGCAGCTCACAGGGTTCAGCAGATACGCAGTATTTT
CDR3aa: CASSSQGSADTQYF

j_gene: TRBJ2-2
d_gene: -
abundance: -
v_gene: TRBV2
CDR3nt: TGTGCCAGCAGCCAAGAGATCACCGGGGAGCTGTTTTTT
CDR3aa: CASSQEITGELFF

j_gene: TRBJ2-7
d_gene: TRBD1
abundance: few
v_gene: TRBV15
CDR3nt: TGTGCCACCCAAATTGAAACAGGGGGCGTCTACGAGCAGTACTTC
CDR3aa: CATQIETGGVYEQYF

j_gene: TRBJ2-7
d_gene: -
abundance: -
v_gene: TRBV23-1
CDR3nt: TGCGCCAGAGTCCAGAGGTTTAGGGGTTCCTACGAGCAGTACTTC
CDR3aa: CARVQRFRGSYEQYF

j_gene: TRBJ2-5
d_gene: -
abundance: -
v_gene: TRBV27
CDR3nt: TGTGCCAGCAGTTTCCGGACGGGGCGGGAGACCCAGTACTTC
CDR3aa: CASSFRTGRETQYF

j_gene: TRBJ2-2
d_gene: -
abundance: -
v_gene: TRBV15
CDR3nt: TGTGCCACCAGCAGAGGAGACAGGAACACCGGGGAGCTGTTTTTT
CDR3aa: CATSRGDRNTGELFF

j_gene: TRBJ2-4
d_gene: TRBD2
abundance: -
v_gene: TRBV19
CDR3nt: TGTGCCAGCGGACTAGCGGGAGTCCAAAACATTCAGTACTTC
CDR3aa: CASGLAGVQNIQYF

j_gene: TRBJ2-1
d_gene: TRBD2
abundance: many
v_gene: TRBV30
CDR3nt: TGTGCCTGGAGTAGCGGGGGGATGTACAATGAGCAGTTCTTC
CDR3aa: CAWSSGGMYNEQFF

j_gene: TRBJ1-1
d_gene: -
abundance: -
v_gene: TRBV20-1
CDR3nt: TGCAGTGCTAACGGCAGGGCAGAAGCTTTCTTT
CDR3aa: CSANGRAEAFF

j_gene: TRBJ1-6
d_gene: -
abundance: few
v_gene: TRBV30
CDR3nt: TGTGCCTGGACCCGGCAGGCGACCTCACCCCTCCACTTT
CDR3aa: CAWTRQATSPLHF

j_gene: TRBJ2-7
d_gene: TRBD1
abundance: -
v_gene: TRBV5-1
CDR3nt: TGCGCCAGCAGCTCGGGACAGGGTGGGCAAGAGCAGTACTTC
CDR3aa: CASSSGQGGQEQYF

j_gene: TRBJ2-6
d_gene: TRBD2
abundance: -
v_gene: TRBV7-2
CDR3nt: TGTGCCAGCAACTCCGGCGGGGGAACTGGGGCCAACGTCCTGACTTTC
CDR3aa: CASNSGGGTGANVLTF

j_gene: TRBJ2-7
d_gene: TRBD2
abundance: -
v_gene: TRBV11-2
CDR3nt: TGTGCCAGCAGCCTATCCGGACTAGCGGGGAACTCCTACGAGCAGTACTTC
CDR3aa: CASSLSGLAGNSYEQYF

j_gene: TRBJ2-5
d_gene: -
abundance: few
v_gene: TRBV18
CDR3nt: TGTGCCAGCTCACCCACGAGACCACAGGCATTCGGGCAAGAGACCCAGTACTTC
CDR3aa: CASSPTRPQAFGQETQYF

j_gene: TRBJ1-2
d_gene: -
abundance: -
v_gene: TRBV19
CDR3nt: TGTGCCAGTAGTATAACACAGGGCTATGGCTACACCTTC
CDR3aa: CASSITQGYGYTF

j_gene: TRBJ2-5
d_gene: TRBD2
abundance: once
v_gene: TRBV6-1
CDR3nt: TGTGCCAGCAGTGAAGCGCGGCTAGCGGGAGATCGGGAGACCCAGTACTTC
CDR3aa: CASSEARLAGDRETQYF

j_gene: TRBJ1-1
d_gene: -
abundance: few
v_gene: TRBV7-2
CDR3nt: TGTGCCAGCAGCCGGGTGGGCACTGAAGCTTTCTTT
CDR3aa: CASSRVGTEAFF

j_gene: TRBJ1-6
d_gene: -
abundance: many
v_gene: TRBV30
CDR3nt: TGTGCCTGGAGTGTACGAGAGACACCCCTCCACTTT
CDR3aa: CAWSVRETPLHF

j_gene: TRBJ2-5
d_gene: -
abundance: -
v_gene: TRBV9
CDR3nt: TGTGCCAGCAGCGTAGATCTGAGACAGCAAGAGACCCAGTACTTC
CDR3aa: CASSVDLRQQETQYF

j_gene: TRBJ1-4
d_gene: -
abundance: few
v_gene: TRBV4-1
CDR3nt: TGCGCCAGCAGCCAAGAAGGTGGGAAGGAGGAAAAACTGTTTTTT
CDR3aa: CASSQEGGKEEKLFF

j_gene: TRBJ2-2
d_gene: TRBD2
abundance: -
v_gene: TRBV19
CDR3nt: TGTGCCAGTAGGTCGGGAGGGAACACCGGGGAGCTGTTTTTT
CDR3aa: CASRSGGNTGELFF

j_gene: TRBJ1-2
d_gene: -
abundance: few
v_gene: TRBV5-6
CDR3nt: TGTGCCAGCAGCTTGCCCGCCCGGCAGGCTAACTATGGCTACACCTTC
CDR3aa: CASSLPARQANYGYTF

j_gene: TRBJ2-5
d_gene: -
abundance: -
v_gene: TRBV5-6
CDR3nt: TGTGCCAGCAGCTTGAGTCTGGGCACCGGGGAGACCCAGTACTTC
CDR3aa: CASSLSLGTGETQYF

j_gene: TRBJ1-3
d_gene: TRBD1
abundance: -
v_gene: TRBV5-1
CDR3nt: TGCGCCAGCAGCCTGGACAGGGTATATGGAAACACCATATATTTT
CDR3aa: CASSLDRVYGNTIYF

j_gene: TRBJ2-3
d_gene: TRBD2
abundance: -
v_gene: TRBV5-6
CDR3nt: TGTGCCAGCAGCTGGGGGACTAGCGGGACTTTAGATACGCAGTATTTT
CDR3aa: CASSWGTSGTLDTQYF

j_gene: TRBJ2-1
d_gene: -
abundance: -
v_gene: TRBV5-4
CDR3nt: TGTGCCAGCAGCTCCGGTGCCCCCGGGCTTTATAATGAGCAGTTCTTC
CDR3aa: CASSSGAPGLYNEQFF

j_gene: TRBJ1-6
d_gene: -
abundance: -
v_gene: TRBV6-5
CDR3nt: TGTGCCAGCAGTTACGTGGCGGGAAATTCACCCCTCCACTTT
CDR3aa: CASSYVAGNSPLHF

j_gene: TRBJ1-1
d_gene: -
abundance: -
v_gene: TRBV18
CDR3nt: TGTGCCAGCTCACCGAAGGAAGCTTTCTTT
CDR3aa: CASSPKEAFF

j_gene: TRBJ2-5
d_gene: -
abundance: -
v_gene: TRBV7-8
CDR3nt: TGTGCCAGCAGGGGACCCGGGGAGACCCAGTACTTC
CDR3aa: CASRGPGETQYF

j_gene: TRBJ2-2
d_gene: TRBD2
abundance: -
v_gene: TRBV19
CDR3nt: TGTGCCAGTAACCGGGGACTAGCGGGAGTGGGCGGGGAGCTGTTTTTT
CDR3aa: CASNRGLAGVGGELFF

j_gene: TRBJ1-4
d_gene: -
abundance: -
v_gene: TRBV2
CDR3nt: TGTGCCAGCAGTGGGACAGCAGAAAAACTGTTTTTT
CDR3aa: CASSGTAEKLFF

j_gene: TRBJ2-7
d_gene: TRBD1
abundance: few
v_gene: TRBV19
CDR3nt: TGTGCCAGTAGTAGGGGACAGTCCTACGAGCAGTACTTC
CDR3aa: CASSRGQSYEQYF

j_gene: TRBJ2-2
d_gene: -
abundance: -
v_gene: TRBV9
CDR3nt: TGTGCCAGCAGCGTAAGTGCGGGGACCGGGGAGCTGTTTTTT
CDR3aa: CASSVSAGTGELFF